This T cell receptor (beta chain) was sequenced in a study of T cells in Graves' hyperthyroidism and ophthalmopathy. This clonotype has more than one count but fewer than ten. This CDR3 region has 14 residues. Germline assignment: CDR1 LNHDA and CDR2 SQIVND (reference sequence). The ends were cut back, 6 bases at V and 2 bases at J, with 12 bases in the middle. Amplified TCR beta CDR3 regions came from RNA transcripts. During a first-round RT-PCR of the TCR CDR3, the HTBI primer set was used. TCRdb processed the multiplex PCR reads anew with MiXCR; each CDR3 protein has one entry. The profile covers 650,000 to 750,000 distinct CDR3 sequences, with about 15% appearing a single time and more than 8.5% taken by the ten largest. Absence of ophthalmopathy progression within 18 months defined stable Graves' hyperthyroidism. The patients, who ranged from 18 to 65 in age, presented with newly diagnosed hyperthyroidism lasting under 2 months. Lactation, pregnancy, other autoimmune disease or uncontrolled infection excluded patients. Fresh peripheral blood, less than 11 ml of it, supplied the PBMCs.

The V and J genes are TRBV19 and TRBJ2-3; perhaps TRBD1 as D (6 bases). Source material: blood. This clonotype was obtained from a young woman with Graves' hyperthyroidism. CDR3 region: CASRMTGPTDTQYF. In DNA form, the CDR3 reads TGTGCCAGTAGAATGACAGGCCCCACAGATACGCAGTATTTT. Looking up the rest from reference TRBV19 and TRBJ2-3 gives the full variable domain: DGGITQSPKYLFRKEGQNVTLSCEQNLNHDAMYWYRQDPGQGLRLIYYSQIVNDFQKGDIAEGYSVSREKKESFPLTVTSAQKNPTAFYLCASRMTGPTDTQYFGPGTRLTVL.